This record covers a single T cell receptor beta chain. The data derive from a study of blood T cell repertoires in COVID-19. This table comes from immunoSEQ multiplex PCR, and its TCRdb copy is limited to in-frame clones, with some not included. The sample records fewer than 250,000 clones, approximately 86% being singletons. V dropped 0 bases and J dropped 1 base, with 9 bases sitting between them. The CDR3 spans 15 residues. CDR1 and CDR2 from the germline V gene are LGHNA and YNFKEQ. This TCR was sampled from a human donor in a cohort sampled during active COVID-19. The gene calls are TRBV4-2 and TRBJ1-1, with a tentative D call TRBD1 (5 bases). Sequenced input: peripheral blood. For the CDR3, the DNA is TGTGCCAGCAGCCAAGAAGGTGACAGGAACACTGAAGCTTTCTTT. The encoded protein is CASSQEGDRNTEAFF.